A selection of T cell receptor beta chains follows, all from one sample in a study of T cells after posttransplantation cyclophosphamide. Sequencing was performed with immunoSEQ multiplex PCR; in TCRdb, only in-frame clones are kept and a portion is missing. The table has a few hundred clones, roughly 86% seen once; the top ten hold about a sixth. Material for sequencing was CD8+ T cells sorted from bone marrow. These receptors came from a man aged 50 or older. Both conserved end residues are part of each CDR3. Fields, in order: clone size, V gene, J gene, D gene, CDR3 DNA, CDR3 protein. A D gene is named only where the DNA matches it firmly. Only part of the rows carry a size: once, few, many, or a class if the clone is expanded.

clone size: -
V gene: TRBV4-1
J gene: TRBJ2-3
D gene: -
CDR3 DNA: TGCGCCAGCAGCCAAGATCCAGGGGCAGATACGCAGTATTTT
CDR3 protein: CASSQDPGADTQYF

clone size: -
V gene: TRBV5-4
J gene: TRBJ1-2
D gene: TRBD1
CDR3 DNA: TGTGCCAGTACTGCCGGGACAGGGTATCACGGCTACACCTTC
CDR3 protein: CASTAGTGYHGYTF

clone size: few
V gene: TRBV11-3
J gene: TRBJ1-2
D gene: TRBD1
CDR3 DNA: TGTGCCAGCAGCTTAGGCCCCCGACAGGGTCATGGCTACACCTTC
CDR3 protein: CASSLGPRQGHGYTF

clone size: -
V gene: TRBV6-5
J gene: TRBJ1-2
D gene: TRBD1
CDR3 DNA: TGTGCCAGCAGGATGACAGGGGACTATGGCTACACCTTC
CDR3 protein: CASRMTGDYGYTF

clone size: -
V gene: TRBV15
J gene: TRBJ1-1
D gene: TRBD1
CDR3 DNA: TGTGCCACCAGCAGAGGACAGGGCGGGAGGGATGAAGCTTTCTTT
CDR3 protein: CATSRGQGGRDEAFF

clone size: -
V gene: TRBV9
J gene: TRBJ2-1
D gene: TRBD2
CDR3 DNA: TGTGCCAGCAGCACCCAATTTAGCGGGGTATACAATGAGCAGTTCTTC
CDR3 protein: CASSTQFSGVYNEQFF

clone size: -
V gene: TRBV27
J gene: TRBJ2-2
D gene: TRBD2
CDR3 DNA: TGTGCCAGCAGACTACTAGCGGGGGGTCCCGGGGAGCTGTTTTTT
CDR3 protein: CASRLLAGGPGELFF

clone size: -
V gene: TRBV6-4
J gene: TRBJ1-6
D gene: TRBD1
CDR3 DNA: TGTGCCAGCAGACTTGGACAGGGGAATTCACCCCTCCACTTT
CDR3 protein: CASRLGQGNSPLHF

clone size: -
V gene: TRBV14
J gene: TRBJ2-1
D gene: -
CDR3 DNA: TGTGCCAGCAGCCCGCAGGGGCATGAGCAGTTCTTC
CDR3 protein: CASSPQGHEQFF

clone size: -
V gene: TRBV2
J gene: TRBJ2-5
D gene: -
CDR3 DNA: TGTGCCAGCGAAGAGAGTCGGTTAGAGACCCAGTACTTC
CDR3 protein: CASEESRLETQYF